A selection of T cell receptor beta chains follows, all from one sample in a study of beta chain features in type 1 diabetes. The assay was immunoSEQ multiplex PCR, and TCRdb's table has in-frame clones only and misses some. The repertoire holds 220,000 or so clones, with roughly 70% as singletons. What was sequenced was naive CD4+ T cells from blood. All receptors come from a man aged 30-40 years in good health. The CDR3 runs from the conserved cysteine through the conserved F or W.

CASSVDFYGYTF TRBJ1-2 TRBV9
CSAQGDVGYNEQFF TRBJ2-1 TRBV29-1
CASRRTLYEQYF TRBJ2-7 TRBV2
CASSLQRGSYNEQFF TRBJ2-1 TRBV28
CALGTGEQYF TRBJ2-7 TRBV30
CSVEELGETQYF TRBJ2-5 TRBV29-1
CAWSRGTQETQYF TRBJ2-5 TRBV30
CASSPSVHTDTQYF TRBJ2-3 TRBV18
CASSPSLVGELFF TRBJ2-2 TRBV7-8
CAWSLSGSFAGELFF TRBJ2-2 TRBV30
CASSPVQGRAKETQYF TRBJ2-5 TRBV7-8
CASGLGNEQFF TRBJ2-1 TRBV12-5
CATSRYRSYEQYF TRBJ2-7 TRBV15
CAWSGTGENQPQHF TRBJ1-5 TRBV30
CSVAGPGTYTDTQYF TRBJ2-3 TRBV29-1
CSALTGGFGANVLTF TRBJ2-6 TRBV29-1
CASSKVAPPYNEQFF TRBJ2-1 TRBV21-1
CSAQRETQYF TRBJ2-5 TRBV20-1
CASSFAGNGNSPLHF TRBJ1-6 TRBV5-1
CASSFWRRGTDTQYF TRBJ2-3 TRBV28